The clone carrying this T cell receptor (beta chain) was detected many times. Its specificity is not known. The sample is drawn from a study of T cells in Graves' hyperthyroidism and ophthalmopathy. Study details: Once the initial diagnosis was made, peripheral blood was obtained before any treatment. Study results and caveats: Most expanded thyroid clonotypes above 0.001 recurred in blood.

Amplification of TCR beta CDR3 regions was performed using RNA transcripts as template. HTBI primers were employed in a first-round RT-PCR of the TCR CDR3. TCRdb reprocessed the multiplex PCR reads via MiXCR and lists one record per CDR3 protein. The table shows 300,000 to 400,000 distinct CDR3 sequences, with more than 12% occurring only once. V was clipped by 3 bases and J by 6 bases, with 10 bases between them. The germline CDR1 and CDR2 sequences are DFQATT and SNEGSKA (reference sequence). The CDR3 is 12 amino acids. The TCR was taken from a woman in her 30s with Graves' ophthalmopathy. This chain joins TRBV20-1 and TRBJ2-3; unclear D gene. Sample: blood. The chain's CDR3 is CSASWVLDTQYF. The CDR3 DNA sequence: TGCAGTGCTAGTTGGGTTCTGGATACGCAGTATTTT.